These T cell receptor beta chains were read from a single sample in a study of blood T cell repertoires in COVID-19. This table comes from immunoSEQ multiplex PCR, and its TCRdb copy is limited to in-frame clones, with some not included. The sample has about 180,000 clones, approximately 86% seen once; the top ten hold under 0.7%. The sample consisted of peripheral blood. The receptors here all came from a man aged 55 to 70 with COVID-19, enrolled during active disease. The conserved cysteine and the conserved F or W are not part of the CDR3 here.

CDR3 protein: ASSPQGTEAF
V gene: TRBV18

CDR3 protein: ASSTRGSQNTGELF
V gene: TRBV9

CDR3 protein: ASGLGGQGPQPQH
V gene: TRBV12-5

CDR3 protein: ASSFQTGSTEAF
V gene: TRBV19

CDR3 protein: ASSRSGQGLNQPQH
V gene: TRBV28

CDR3 protein: ASSFLDGYT
V gene: TRBV7-8

CDR3 protein: ASSGGARDRQETQY
V gene: TRBV5-4

CDR3 protein: ASTGRTEAF
V gene: TRBV6-5

CDR3 protein: ASSLSRGQYEQY
V gene: TRBV28

CDR3 protein: ASSLGTSGGPGANVLT
V gene: TRBV28

CDR3 protein: ASRPTGLVSNEKLF
V gene: TRBV5-5

CDR3 protein: ASSPTGERQPQH
V gene: TRBV18

CDR3 protein: ASSQDGQGETNEKLF
V gene: TRBV3-1/TRBV3-2

CDR3 protein: ASSSRDRVAGELF
V gene: TRBV7-9

CDR3 protein: SVRTVNQPQH
V gene: TRBV29-1

CDR3 protein: ASSLVRDRGGEQY
V gene: TRBV28

CDR3 protein: ASSQTGTGANVLT
V gene: TRBV3-1/TRBV3-2

CDR3 protein: ASSLAGGTGELF
V gene: TRBV7-2

CDR3 protein: ASSLRQGVTDEQF
V gene: TRBV6-5

CDR3 protein: ASSPSGQEAF
V gene: TRBV18

CDR3 protein: ASSVSGAPYEQY
V gene: TRBV7-2

CDR3 protein: ATSDLRGNETQY
V gene: TRBV24-1

CDR3 protein: ATYGQGAPHEQY
V gene: TRBV2

CDR3 protein: ASSYLYGTGYTEAF
V gene: TRBV6-5

CDR3 protein: ASRDGGGETQY
V gene: TRBV6-5

CDR3 protein: ASSLIGGEAF
V gene: TRBV7-3

CDR3 protein: ATSDATRNEQY
V gene: TRBV24-1

CDR3 protein: ASSGGSGTGVSGNTIY
V gene: TRBV9

CDR3 protein: AWSGTGGGYT
V gene: TRBV30

CDR3 protein: ASSGDTRNTEAF
V gene: TRBV19

CDR3 protein: ASSRASGGTGELF
V gene: TRBV19

CDR3 protein: ASATLPGQQNTEAF
V gene: TRBV19

CDR3 protein: ASSPPQGASTDTQY
V gene: TRBV18

CDR3 protein: ASSTGSYNEQF
V gene: TRBV7-3

CDR3 protein: ASSLVDGLNTEAF
V gene: TRBV7-2

CDR3 protein: ASSLRGTEQETQY
V gene: TRBV11-1

CDR3 protein: ASSYGRADQPQH
V gene: TRBV6-5

CDR3 protein: ASSEYNAEETQY
V gene: TRBV2

CDR3 protein: ASSQPTGENYGYT
V gene: TRBV4-2

CDR3 protein: ASTKRTDSTPYEQY
V gene: TRBV19

CDR3 protein: AGKGGGYGYT
V gene: TRBV10-1